This T cell receptor beta chain was obtained from a study of blood T cell repertoires in COVID-19. In the study overall: The origin of the acute and convalescent COVID-19 samples was the United States, Italy and Spain. T cells, B-cell-depleted T cells, or PBMCs supplied cDNA or gDNA.

Per germline, CDR1 KGHSH and CDR2 LQKENI. This CDR3 spans 12 amino acids. After removal of 3 bases from V and 14 bases from J, the junction contained 9 bases not matched to a gene. Authors' analysis steps: Researchers report that nucleated cell counts were estimated from reference gene primer amplification. TCRdb's copy holds only in-frame clones and misses some; the assay was immunoSEQ multiplex PCR. V, J and clone size were drawn from that table, and D and trimming were deduced from the DNA. The repertoire has 86,000 or so clones, almost 85% of them found once; the top ten carry 1.2%. Sequences were obtained from peripheral blood. This chain links TRBV18 with TRBJ1-2; TRBD1 agrees at 7 bases. This receptor was taken from a woman of 80 years or more with acute or convalescent COVID-19. CDR3 DNA sequence: TGTGCCAGCTCACCTTCCGGGACAGAGAAAACCTTC. Its translation is CASSPSGTEKTF.